The rows below give T cell receptor beta chains drawn from one sample of a study of blood T cell repertoires in COVID-19. Here immunoSEQ multiplex PCR was the method, and the copy in TCRdb shows in-frame clones only, minus some. The table lists approximately 300,000 clones, over 85% of them singletons. Sequenced sample: peripheral blood. These receptors were taken from a woman in her twenties or thirties with COVID-19, enrolled during active disease. Both conserved end residues are part of each CDR3. The D gene is left open where the match is weak. Size is omitted from some rows. Given values are once, few, many or a class for expanded clones.

clone_size d_call j_call v_call cdr3_aa cdr3_nt
NA NA TRBJ1-1 TRBV25-1 CASSETTGIPAQYTEAFF TGTGCCAGCAGTGAAACAACAGGGATCCCCGCCCAATACACTGAAGCTTTCTTT
NA NA TRBJ1-5 TRBV4-1 CASSQEGAGIQPQHF TGCGCCAGCAGCCAAGAAGGGGCAGGGATCCAGCCCCAGCATTTT
NA TRBD1 TRBJ1-3 TRBV6-5 CASKGASGNTIYF TGTGCCAGCAAGGGGGCTAGTGGAAACACCATATATTTT
NA NA TRBJ2-3 TRBV18 CASSLQGSRTDTQYF TGTGCCAGCTCACTTCAGGGTTCCCGCACAGATACGCAGTATTTT
once TRBD2 TRBJ2-1 TRBV7-9 CASSPPGLAGGGGEQFF TGTGCCAGCAGTCCTCCGGGACTAGCGGGGGGGGGAGGTGAGCAGTTCTTC
NA NA TRBJ1-4 TRBV7-9 CASSLVAGANEKLFF TGTGCCAGCAGCTTAGTCGCGGGAGCTAATGAAAAACTGTTTTTT
many NA TRBJ1-6 TRBV6-1 CASSEAAGSNSPLHF TGTGCCAGCAGTGAAGCTGCGGGGTCTAATTCACCCCTCCACTTT
NA NA TRBJ1-1 TRBV7-2 CASRVAENTEAFF TGTGCCAGCCGCGTCGCGGAGAACACTGAAGCTTTCTTT
NA TRBD1 TRBJ1-1 TRBV19 CASSILTGTEAFF TGTGCCAGTAGTATCCTGACAGGGACTGAAGCTTTCTTT
NA NA TRBJ2-2 TRBV24-1 CATSDQTITGELFF TGTGCCACCAGTGACCAGACTATCACCGGGGAGCTGTTTTTT
NA TRBD1 TRBJ1-2 TRBV11-2 CASSLLRQGKGYTF TGTGCCAGCAGCTTATTACGACAGGGGAAGGGCTACACCTTC
NA NA TRBJ1-2 TRBV6-5 CASSYSSRGFSGYTF TGTGCCAGCAGTTACTCGAGTAGGGGATTCAGTGGCTACACCTTC
NA TRBD1 TRBJ2-2 TRBV5-4 CASSLGGTGDTGELFF TGTGCCAGCAGCTTGGGGGGGACAGGGGACACCGGGGAGCTGTTTTTT
once NA TRBJ2-7 TRBV11-2 CASSFASGVSSYEQYF TGTGCCAGCAGCTTTGCATCGGGGGTGAGCTCCTACGAGCAGTACTTC
NA NA TRBJ1-2 TRBV10-3 CAISEAGDYGYTF TGTGCCATCAGTGAAGCAGGGGACTATGGCTACACCTTC
NA NA TRBJ1-6 TRBV25-1 CASSDATTGYSPLHF TGTGCCAGCAGTGACGCTACGACAGGTTATTCACCCCTCCACTTT
NA TRBD1 TRBJ2-2 TRBV14 CASSRKAGTANTGELFF TGTGCCAGCAGCCGTAAAGCTGGGACAGCCAATACCGGGGAGCTGTTTTTT
NA NA TRBJ2-7 TRBV7-2 CASSLAQPGFYEQYF TGTGCCAGCAGCTTAGCGCAACCAGGGTTCTACGAGCAGTACTTC
once TRBD1 TRBJ1-4 TRBV9 CASSVSKGASNEKLFF TGTGCCAGCAGCGTGTCGAAGGGGGCCTCTAATGAAAAACTGTTTTTT
NA NA TRBJ1-6 TRBV30 CAWSARLGQGSYNSPLHF TGTGCCTGGAGCGCCCGCTTGGGGCAGGGTTCCTATAATTCACCCCTCCACTTT
NA NA TRBJ1-1 TRBV27 CASSLDSFMNTEAFF TGTGCCAGCAGTTTGGACAGTTTTATGAACACTGAAGCTTTCTTT
few NA TRBJ2-1 TRBV9 CASSGTSSQEQFF TGTGCCAGCAGCGGAACTAGTTCACAGGAGCAGTTCTTC
NA NA TRBJ1-3 TRBV24-1 CATSDGQRNTIYF TGTGCCACCAGTGATGGACAGAGAAACACCATATATTTT
once NA TRBJ2-6 TRBV9 CASSVTVLAPGANVLTF TGTGCCAGCAGCGTGACAGTTCTCGCGCCTGGGGCCAACGTCCTGACTTTC
NA NA TRBJ1-2 TRBV5-6 CASSPIQGLLPLSGYTF TGTGCCAGCAGCCCGATCCAGGGGTTACTCCCCCTAAGTGGCTACACCTTC
NA NA TRBJ2-3 TRBV7-9 CASSSGFSYTDTQYF TGTGCCAGCAGTTCAGGGTTTTCCTACACAGATACGCAGTATTTT
few TRBD2 TRBJ2-3 TRBV24-1 CATSDPGGARADTQYF TGTGCCACCAGTGACCCGGGGGGGGCTAGGGCAGATACGCAGTATTTT
NA NA TRBJ1-2 TRBV3-1/TRBV3-2 CASSQEAGRGYGYTF TGTGCCAGCAGCCAAGAGGCGGGCAGGGGCTATGGCTACACCTTC
NA NA TRBJ2-2 TRBV7-6 CASSLRDSNEDTGELFF TGTGCCAGCAGCTTACGCGACTCAAATGAAGACACCGGGGAGCTGTTTTTT
NA TRBD1 TRBJ2-2 TRBV6-6 CASSYSTGGNTGELFF TGTGCCAGCAGTTACTCGACAGGGGGAAACACCGGGGAGCTGTTTTTT